This entry is about one TCR beta chain. What it binds is unknown. This sample's treatment: approximately 18 received Ad26.COV2.S at low or high dose, single or two shots; 5 received placebo; per-sample allocation not given. The samples were gathered on day 63 after the first injection of vaccine or placebo. CDR3 size: 14 residues. V lost 3 bases, J lost 0 bases, and 8 bases lay in between. Germline assignment: CDR1 MNHNY and CDR2 SVGAGI (reference sequence). These data belong to a study of Ad26.COV2.S vaccination and SARS-CoV-2 variants. Study-level results: CD8+ and CD4+ T cells specific for spike reportedly responded with substantial breadth after vaccination.

Generated by immunoSEQ multiplex PCR, the TCRdb table keeps only in-frame clones and is missing some. Of under 600,000 clones in the sample, about nine tenths were seen once. The rearrangement joins TRBV6-6 to TRBJ1-1; D gene unclear. This TCR was sampled from a person between 18 and 65 years old who received the Ad26.COV2.S COVID-19 vaccine or a placebo. The specimen comprised peripheral blood, sampled in a trial of Ad26.COV2.S vaccine versus placebo. In DNA, the CDR3 is TGTGCCAGCAGTTATCGGCTCATGAACACTGAAGCTTTCTTT. Its protein product is CASSYRLMNTEAFF.